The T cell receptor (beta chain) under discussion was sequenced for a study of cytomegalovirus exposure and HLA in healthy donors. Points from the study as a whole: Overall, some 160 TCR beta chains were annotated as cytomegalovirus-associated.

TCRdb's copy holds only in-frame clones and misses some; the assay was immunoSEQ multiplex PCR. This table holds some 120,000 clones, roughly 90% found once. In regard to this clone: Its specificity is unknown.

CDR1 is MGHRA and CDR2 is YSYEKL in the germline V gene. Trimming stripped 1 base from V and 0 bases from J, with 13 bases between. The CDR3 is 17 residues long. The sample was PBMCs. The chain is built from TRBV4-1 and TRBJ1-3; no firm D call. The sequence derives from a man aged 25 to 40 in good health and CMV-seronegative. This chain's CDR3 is CASSQGRAKRSGNTIYF. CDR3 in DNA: TGCGCCAGCAGCCAAGGGAGGGCGAAGCGCTCTGGAAACACCATATATTTT.